The clone carrying this T cell receptor beta chain turned up a few times. The source of the sample is a study of T-cell memory formation after mild COVID-19. The V gene's germline CDR1 is SGHTA and CDR2 FQGNSA. The CDR3 spans 15 residues. V trimming: 5 bases; J trimming: 3 bases; junction bases outside the gene matches: 10. TCRdb analysed the 5' RACE reads with MiXCR anew, one entry per CDR3 protein. The repertoire holds 540,000 or so distinct CDR3 sequences, with 20% as singletons. The TCR was taken from an adult woman who had mild COVID-19 (a few samples of this study predate the infection). Cell type and time point are not known. The chain combines TRBV7-2 with TRBJ2-7; 7 bases map to TRBD2. The source material was PBMCs or a T cell subset sorted from them (not recorded which). This CDR3 is CASSPGLGGSYEQYF. The CDR3 coding sequence is TGTGCCAGCAGCCCGGGTCTCGGCGGGAGCTACGAGCAGTACTTC.